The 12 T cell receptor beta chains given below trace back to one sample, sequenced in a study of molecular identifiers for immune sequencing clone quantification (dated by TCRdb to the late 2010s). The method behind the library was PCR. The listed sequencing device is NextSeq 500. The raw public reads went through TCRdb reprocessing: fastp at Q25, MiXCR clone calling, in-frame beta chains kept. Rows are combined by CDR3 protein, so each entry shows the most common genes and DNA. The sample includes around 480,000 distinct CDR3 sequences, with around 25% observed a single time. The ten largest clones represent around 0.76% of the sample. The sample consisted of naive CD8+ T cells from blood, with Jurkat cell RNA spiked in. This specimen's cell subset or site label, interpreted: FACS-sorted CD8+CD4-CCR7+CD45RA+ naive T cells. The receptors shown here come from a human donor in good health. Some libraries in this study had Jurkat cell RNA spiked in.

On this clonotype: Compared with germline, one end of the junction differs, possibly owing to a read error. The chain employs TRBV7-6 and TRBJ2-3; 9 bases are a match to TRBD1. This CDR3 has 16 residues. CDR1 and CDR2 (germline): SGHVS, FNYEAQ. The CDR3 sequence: CASSHAQGAFPDTQYF. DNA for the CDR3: TGTGCCAGCAGCCACGCACAGGGGGCTTTCCCAGATACGCAGTACTTT.

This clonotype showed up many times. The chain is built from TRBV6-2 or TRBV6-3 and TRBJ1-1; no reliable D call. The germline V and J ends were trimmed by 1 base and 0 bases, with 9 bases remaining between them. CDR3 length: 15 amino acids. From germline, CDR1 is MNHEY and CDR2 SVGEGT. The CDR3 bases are TGTGCCAGCAGTTACTTGACGGAATTGAACACTGAAGCTTTCTTT. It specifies CASSYLTELNTEAFF.

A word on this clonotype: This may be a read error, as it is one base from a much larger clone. The CDR3 bases are TGCAGTGCTAGGTGGGCCAACACCGGGGAGCCGTTTTTT. The encoded protein is CSARWANTGEPFF. The chain employs TRBV20-1 and TRBJ2-2, with D possibly TRBD2 on 5 matching bases. Germline CDR1 DFQATT, CDR2 SNEGSKA (reference sequence). The CDR3 is 13 amino acids.

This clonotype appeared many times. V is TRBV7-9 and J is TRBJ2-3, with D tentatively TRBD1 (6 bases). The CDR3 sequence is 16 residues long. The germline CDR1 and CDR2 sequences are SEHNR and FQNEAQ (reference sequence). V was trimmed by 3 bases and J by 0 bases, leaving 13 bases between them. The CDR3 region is CASSFYQGPSTDTQYF. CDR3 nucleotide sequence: TGTGCCAGCAGCTTTTACCAGGGGCCAAGCACAGATACGCAGTATTTT.

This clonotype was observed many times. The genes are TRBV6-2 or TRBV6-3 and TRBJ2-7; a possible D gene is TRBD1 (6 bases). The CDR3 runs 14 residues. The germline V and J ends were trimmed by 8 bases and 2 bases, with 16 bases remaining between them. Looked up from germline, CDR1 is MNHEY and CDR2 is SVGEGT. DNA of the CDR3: TGTGCCAGCCGGCCGTGGGACACAACCTACGAGCAGTACTTC. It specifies CASRPWDTTYEQYF.

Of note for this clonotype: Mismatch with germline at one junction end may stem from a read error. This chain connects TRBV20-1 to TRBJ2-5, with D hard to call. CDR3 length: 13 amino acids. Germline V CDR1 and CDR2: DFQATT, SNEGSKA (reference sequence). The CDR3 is CSARTRSPETQSF. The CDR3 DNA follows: TGCAGTGCTAGGACCCGAAGTCCAGAGACCCAGTCCTTC.

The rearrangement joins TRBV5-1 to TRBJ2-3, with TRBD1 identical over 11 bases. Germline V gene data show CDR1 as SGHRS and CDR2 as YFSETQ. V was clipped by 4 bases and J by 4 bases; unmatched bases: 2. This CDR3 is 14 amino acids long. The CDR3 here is CASSGGQGADTQYF. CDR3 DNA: TGCGCCAGCAGCGGGGGACAGGGGGCAGATACGCAGTATTTT.

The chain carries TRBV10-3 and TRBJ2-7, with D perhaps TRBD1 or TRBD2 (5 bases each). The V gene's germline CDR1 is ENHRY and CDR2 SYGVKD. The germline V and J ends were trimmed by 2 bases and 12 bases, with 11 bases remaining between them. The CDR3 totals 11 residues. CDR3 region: CAISERGETYF. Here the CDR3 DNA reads TGTGCCATCAGTGAGCGAGGGGAAACGTACTTC.

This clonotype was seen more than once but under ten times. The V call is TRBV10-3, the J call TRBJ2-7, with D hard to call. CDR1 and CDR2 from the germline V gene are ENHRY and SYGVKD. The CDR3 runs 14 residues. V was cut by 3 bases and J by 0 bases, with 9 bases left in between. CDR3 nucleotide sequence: TGTGCCATCAGTGAAGTCGGTAGCTCCTACGAGCAGTACTTC. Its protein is CAISEVGSSYEQYF.

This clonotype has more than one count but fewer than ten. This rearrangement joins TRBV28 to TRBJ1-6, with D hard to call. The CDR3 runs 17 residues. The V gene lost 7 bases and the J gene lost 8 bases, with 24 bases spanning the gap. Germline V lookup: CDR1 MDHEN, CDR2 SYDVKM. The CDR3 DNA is TGTGCCAGCACTTCACCCCGAGTCGTCAAGATGGATTCACCCCTCCACTTT. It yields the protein CASTSPRVVKMDSPLHF.

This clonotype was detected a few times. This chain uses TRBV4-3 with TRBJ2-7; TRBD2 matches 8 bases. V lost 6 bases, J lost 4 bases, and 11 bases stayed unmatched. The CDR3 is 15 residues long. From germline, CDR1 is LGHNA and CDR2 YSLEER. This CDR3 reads CASSQASGSLYEQYF. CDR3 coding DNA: TGCGCCAGCAGTCAGGCGAGCGGGAGTTTGTACGAGCAGTACTTC.

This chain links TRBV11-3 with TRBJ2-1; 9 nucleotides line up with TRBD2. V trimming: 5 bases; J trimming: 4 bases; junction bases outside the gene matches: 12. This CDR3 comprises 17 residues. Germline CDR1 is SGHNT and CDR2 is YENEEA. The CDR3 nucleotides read TGTGCCAGCAGCGTAGGGGGTAGCGGGAGTTATTACAATGAGCAGTTCTTC. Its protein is CASSVGGSGSYYNEQFF.